These 20 T cell receptor beta chains were all obtained from the same sample, sequenced in a study of T cell changes during pregnancy in multiple sclerosis. Profiling relied on immunoSEQ multiplex PCR, and the TCRdb table lists in-frame clones only, not all of them. The sample yields around 56,000 clones, about 88% seen once. The source was CD4+ T cells from peripheral blood mononuclear cells, collected in the third trimester of pregnancy. The origin of the receptors is a female donor with multiple sclerosis, enrolled in a pregnancy study.

The V gene is TRBV6-5, the J gene TRBJ1-5; perhaps TRBD1 as D (6 bases). This CDR3 has 15 residues. The V end lost 5 bases, the J end lost 4 bases, and 15 bases lay between the germline ends. Looked up from germline, CDR1 is MNHEY and CDR2 is SVGAGI. The CDR3 sequence is CASSKTGPANQPQHF. The DNA of the CDR3 is TGTGCCAGCAGTAAAACAGGGCCAGCAAATCAGCCCCAGCATTTT.

This sequence joins TRBV11-3 and TRBJ2-3, with a tentative D call TRBD2 (5 bases). The germline CDR1 and CDR2 sequences are SGHNT and YENEEA. The CDR3 length is 14 residues. V lost 3 bases, J lost 0 bases, and 7 bases lay in between. CDR3 DNA sequence: TGTGCCAGCAGCTTCGGAGGCAGCACAGATACGCAGTATTTT. It is translated as CASSFGGSTDTQYF.

The rearrangement uses TRBV5-1 and TRBJ2-1; no clear D. The V end lost 8 bases, the J end lost 2 bases, and 11 bases lay between the germline ends. There are 13 residues in the CDR3. Germline CDR1 and CDR2: SGHRS and YFSETQ. CDR3 DNA sequence: TGCGCCAGTGGGCAGGAAACCTACAATGAGCAGTTCTTC. It specifies CASGQETYNEQFF.

The chain combines TRBV19 with TRBJ1-4; TRBD1 matches 7 bases. Germline V CDR1 and CDR2: LNHDA, SQIVND (reference sequence). Germline trimming cut 3 bases from V and 6 bases from J; bases unmatched to any gene: 10. This CDR3 spans 16 amino acids. CDR3 loop: CASSITGGGGYEKLFF. CDR3 DNA: TGTGCCAGTAGTATTACCGGTGGAGGGGGCTATGAAAAACTGTTTTTT. The complete variable domain, with remaining parts taken from reference TRBV19 and TRBJ1-4, reads DGGITQSPKYLFRKEGQNVTLSCEQNLNHDAMYWYRQDPGQGLRLIYYSQIVNDFQKGDIAEGYSVSREKKESFPLTVTSAQKNPTAFYLCASSITGGGGYEKLFFGSGTQLSVL.

CDR3 in amino acids: CASSRDFGQGNYGYTF. The CDR3 nucleotides are TGCGCCAGCAGCCGAGATTTTGGACAGGGAAACTATGGCTACACCTTC. V gene TRBV4-1 combines with J gene TRBJ1-2; the match to TRBD1 covers 8 bases. Germline CDR1 reads MGHRA; CDR2 reads YSYEKL. J was trimmed by 2 bases and V by 4 bases; bases with no gene match: 9. CDR3 length: 16 residues.

This clone showed up just once. J is TRBJ2-3 and V is TRBV2, with 8 bases identical to TRBD2. Germline V gene data show CDR1 as SNHLY and CDR2 as FYNNEI. With 10 bases clipped from V and 0 bases from J, the junction kept 12 bases outside the gene matches. This CDR3 is built from 16 residues. CDR3 region: CATTGTSELSTDTQYF. The CDR3 region has the DNA TGTGCCACGACCGGGACTAGTGAACTGAGCACAGATACGCAGTATTTT.

V is TRBV4-2 and J is TRBJ1-1; D perhaps matches TRBD1 (6 bases). CDR1 is LGHNA and CDR2 is YNFKEQ in the germline V gene. This CDR3 has 16 residues. Trimming cost V 2 bases and J 3 bases, with 16 bases left between them. This chain's CDR3 is CASSQQGGVLYTEAFF. In nucleotides, the CDR3 is TGTGCCAGCAGCCAACAAGGGGGGGTGCTATACACTGAAGCTTTCTTT.

Only one count was recorded for this clone. This chain uses TRBV30 with TRBJ1-6; no definite D call. Germline V CDR1 and CDR2: GTSNPN, SVGIG (reference sequence). The V end was cut by 5 bases, the J end by 5 bases, with 10 bases between. The CDR3 length is 13 residues. CDR3 in DNA: TGTGCCTGGGGAGAACTGAATAATTCACCCCTCCACTTT. It yields the protein CAWGELNNSPLHF.

The genes are TRBV11-2 and TRBJ2-7, with 8 bases matching TRBD1. Losses at the gene ends were 0 bases for V and 3 bases for J; bases not matched to a gene: 4. Germline CDR1 reads SGHAT; CDR2 reads FQNNGV. The CDR3 is made up of 15 amino acids. The CDR3 is CASSLEQGALYEQYF. In DNA, the CDR3 is TGTGCCAGCAGCTTAGAGCAGGGGGCCCTCTACGAGCAGTACTTC.

The chain employs TRBV12-5 and TRBJ1-4; possible D gene TRBD1, 6 bases. The CDR3 is made up of 16 amino acids. Germline assignment: CDR1 LGHNT and CDR2 FRNRAP. Trimming removed 0 bases at V and 7 bases at J, with 15 bases between. CDR3: CASGLVLGGLLEKLFF. CDR3 nucleotide sequence: TGTGCTAGTGGTTTGGTACTCGGGGGGCTACTTGAAAAACTGTTTTTT. The full variable domain, its missing parts supplied by reference TRBV12-5 and TRBJ1-4, is DARVTQTPRHKVTEMGQEVTMRCQPILGHNTVFWYRQTMMQGLELLAYFRNRAPLDDSGMPKDRFSAEMPDATLATLKIQPSEPRDSAVYFCASGLVLGGLLEKLFFGSGTQLSVL.

V and J are TRBV30 and TRBJ1-1; weak D call: TRBD1 (5 bases). V dropped 4 bases and J dropped 1 base, with 10 bases sitting between them. The CDR3 is 13 amino acids. Per the germline V gene, CDR1 is GTSNPN and CDR2 is SVGIG (reference sequence). The CDR3 here is CAWNQGQNTEAFF. The CDR3 bases are TGTGCCTGGAATCAGGGCCAGAACACTGAAGCTTTCTTT.

The chain uses TRBV6-5 and TRBJ1-1; D gene unclear. The CDR3 loop spans 14 amino acids. V was shortened by 4 bases and J by 5 bases, with 14 bases between the two germline ends. The germline V gene encodes CDR1 MNHEY and CDR2 SVGAGI. In nucleotides, the CDR3 is TGTGCCAGCAGTTCCCCGGGAAGGGAAACTGAAGCTTTCTTT. Protein: CASSSPGRETEAFF.

The rearrangement joins TRBV5-1 to TRBJ2-2; 10 positions match TRBD1. The germline V gene has CDR1 SGHRS and CDR2 YFSETQ. The CDR3 is made up of 16 amino acids. With V trimmed by 0 bases and J by 4 bases, 3 bases remained unmatched. The CDR3 sequence: CASSLGQGALTGELFF. CDR3 DNA: TGCGCCAGCAGCTTGGGACAGGGGGCGCTCACCGGGGAGCTGTTTTTT.

This clone has just a few counts. The V and J genes are TRBV6-5 and TRBJ1-1; perhaps TRBD1 as D (6 bases). Between the trimmed V and J ends, which lost 4 bases and 0 bases, there was a span of 6 bases. Germline lookup yields CDR1 MNHEY and CDR2 SVGAGI. CDR3 length: 13 residues. The CDR3 DNA reads TGTGCCAGCAGTTGGGACATGAACACTGAAGCTTTCTTT. This codes for CASSWDMNTEAFF.

This clone was counted a few times. The V and J genes are TRBV29-1 and TRBJ2-5; D possibly corresponds to TRBD1 (5 bases). CDR3 length: 12 amino acids. Looked up from germline, CDR1 is SQVTM and CDR2 is ANQGSEA. V lost 3 bases, J lost 0 bases, and 5 bases lay in between. Here the CDR3 reads CSVETDQETQYF. In nucleotides, the CDR3 is TGCAGCGTTGAGACAGACCAAGAGACCCAGTACTTC.

The chain couples TRBV30 to TRBJ2-7, with D perhaps matching TRBD1 (5 bases). The CDR3 runs to 14 residues. V was cut by 8 bases and J by 0 bases, with 17 bases left in between. Germline V gene lookup returns CDR1 GTSNPN and CDR2 SVGIG (reference sequence). The CDR3 loop reads CAGNRQLVSYEQYF. As DNA, the CDR3 is TGTGCCGGGAACAGACAGCTAGTCTCCTACGAGCAGTACTTC.

The chain employs TRBV7-3 and TRBJ1-2, with D maybe TRBD1 (6 bases). The germline gives CDR1 SGHTA, CDR2 FQGTGA. The CDR3 extends over 16 amino acids. The V and J ends lost 4 bases and 4 bases respectively, with 19 bases between them. The CDR3 is CASSSSQSRGSYGYTF. CDR3 bases: TGTGCCAGCAGCTCGAGCCAAAGCAGGGGTAGCTATGGCTACACCTTC.

This rearrangement joins TRBV5-1 to TRBJ1-4; weak D call: TRBD1 (6 bases). The V gene's germline CDR1 is SGHRS and CDR2 YFSETQ. The CDR3 sequence is 14 residues long. V lost 3 bases and J lost 8, with 14 bases in between. The DNA for the CDR3 is TGCGCCAGCAGCTCGGCGGGGGCACAGGAAAAACTGTTTTTT. Its protein product is CASSSAGAQEKLFF.

The chain links TRBV4-2 to TRBJ1-5; the D gene is possibly TRBD1 (5 bases). Germline values: CDR1 LGHNA, CDR2 YNFKEQ. The CDR3 extends over 16 amino acids. Trimming cost V 0 bases and J 0 bases, with 9 bases left between them. CDR3 protein: CASSQEGRASNQPQHF. DNA for the CDR3: TGTGCCAGCAGCCAAGAGGGCAGGGCTAGCAATCAGCCCCAGCATTTT.

The chain links TRBV7-2 to TRBJ1-2; a possible D gene is TRBD1 (6 bases). Germline assignment: CDR1 SGHTA and CDR2 FQGNSA. V was trimmed by 8 bases and J by 1 base, leaving 14 bases between them. This CDR3 spans 14 amino acids. CDR3 sequence: CASSRDTYNYGYTF. CDR3 in DNA: TGTGCCAGCTCCCGGGACACCTATAACTATGGCTACACCTTC.